What follows are 19 T cell receptor beta chains derived from one specimen sequenced in a study of blood T cells in healthy people across ages. The use of a sample-barcoded 5' primer and a J-beta primer mix characterized a second PCR of about 6 to 12 cycles. Using its own MiXCR run on the 5' RACE reads, TCRdb lists one record per CDR3 protein. This table holds about 640,000 distinct CDR3 sequences, roughly three fifths found once. The material sequenced was blood. Receptor source: a man aged 55 to 69 in good health.

The chain employs TRBV28 and TRBJ2-1; no firm D call. CDR1 and CDR2 (germline): MDHEN, SYDVKM. V lost 7 bases and J 4 bases, leaving 17 bases between the germline ends. CDR3 size: 15 residues. The DNA of the CDR3 is TGTGCCAGCACCGGAGCTGGGGTCGGGTACAATGAGCAGTTCTTC. Protein: CASTGAGVGYNEQFF.

The gene calls are TRBV6-2 or TRBV6-3 and TRBJ2-7; TRBD2 matches 9 bases. The germline V gene encodes CDR1 MNHEY and CDR2 SVGEGT. J gave up 5 bases and V 2 bases, and 13 bases lay outside the gene matches. This CDR3 is built from 17 residues. The CDR3 loop is CASSYRTGTSILHEQYF. The CDR3 DNA follows: TGTGCCAGCAGTTACAGAACCGGGACTAGCATTCTACACGAGCAGTACTTC.

The J gene is TRBJ2-1, the V gene TRBV5-8, with 8 bases fitting TRBD2. The CDR3 consists of 16 residues. The germline V gene encodes CDR1 SGHTS and CDR2 YDEGEE. Germline trimming cut 4 bases from V and 0 bases from J; bases unmatched to any gene: 6. In DNA, the CDR3 is TGTGCCAGCAGCCAGCGGGGGTTTAGCTCCTACAATGAGCAGTTCTTC. Amino acid sequence: CASSQRGFSSYNEQFF. The full variable domain, with the rest looked up from reference TRBV5-8 and TRBJ2-1, is EAGVTQSPTHLIKTRGQQATLRCSPISGHTSVYWYQQALGLGLQFLLWYDEGEERNRGNFPPRFSGRQFPNYSSELNVNALELEDSALYLCASSQRGFSSYNEQFFGPGTRLTVL.

The V call is TRBV6-1, the J call TRBJ2-7; TRBD1 matches 10 bases. Per germline, CDR1 MNHNS and CDR2 SASEGT. Germline trimming cut 7 bases from V and 4 bases from J; bases unmatched to any gene: 7. This CDR3 has 14 amino acids. DNA for the CDR3: TGTGCCAGCATGGGGGACAGGGGTTCTTACGAGCAGTACTTC. Residues: CASMGDRGSYEQYF.

The chain combines TRBV28 with TRBJ1-6; perhaps TRBD1 as D (6 bases). This CDR3 has 14 residues. The germline gives CDR1 MDHEN, CDR2 SYDVKM. Trimming took off 6 bases at V and 3 bases at J, with 9 bases between the two ends. CDR3 in DNA: TGTGCCAGCAGAAAGGGGGACTATAATTCACCCCTCCACTTT. Translated: CASRKGDYNSPLHF.

The chain combines TRBV29-1 with TRBJ2-7; 7 bases line up with TRBD1. This CDR3 spans 13 amino acids. CDR1 and CDR2 from the germline V gene are SQVTM and ANQGSEA. V dropped 4 bases and J dropped 2; count of bases not matched to a gene: 5. CDR3 nucleotide sequence: TGCAGCGTTGCCCCGGGACAGACCTACGAGCAGTACTTC. Its translation is CSVAPGQTYEQYF.

This clonotype came up a few times. This rearrangement joins TRBV20-1 to TRBJ2-7; D is possibly TRBD1 (6 bases). V lost 3 bases and J lost 11, with 23 bases in between. CDR1 is DFQATT, CDR2 SNEGSKA, per germline (reference sequence). This CDR3 is 14 amino acids long. This CDR3 is CSASPRTDPTRKYF. The CDR3 nucleotides read TGCAGTGCTAGTCCAAGGACAGACCCTACGAGGAAGTACTTC.

The chain employs TRBV28 and TRBJ2-1, with 11 bases identical to TRBD2. Germline lookup yields CDR1 MDHEN and CDR2 SYDVKM. V dropped 5 bases and J dropped 7; count of bases not matched to a gene: 7. The CDR3 extends over 15 amino acids. The CDR3 DNA follows: TGTGCCAGCAGTCCTGCTAGCGGGGGGTGGAATGAGCAGTTCTTC. Translating gives CASSPASGGWNEQFF. Full variable domain (missing parts from reference TRBV28 and TRBJ2-1): DVKVTQSSRYLVKRTGEKVFLECVQDMDHENMFWYRQDPGLGLRLIYFSYDVKMKEKGDIPEGYSVSREKKERFSLILESASTNQTSMYLCASSPASGGWNEQFFGPGTRLTVL.

This clonotype was detected a few times. The chain recombines TRBV10-3 with TRBJ2-1, with D uncertain. V was pared by 6 bases and J by 6 bases, with 9 bases between. Germline values: CDR1 ENHRY, CDR2 SYGVKD. The CDR3 runs 12 residues. CDR3 protein: CAISSLVNEQFF. The DNA for the CDR3 is TGTGCCATCAGCAGCCTAGTCAATGAGCAGTTCTTC.

This chain's CDR3 is CASSPASGANVLTF. CDR3 bases: TGTGCCAGCAGTCCGGCCTCTGGGGCCAACGTCCTGACTTTC. V and J are TRBV2 and TRBJ2-6, with D unresolved. The V end lost 5 bases, the J end lost 0 bases, and 5 bases lay between the germline ends. This CDR3 comprises 14 residues. Per the germline V gene, CDR1 is SNHLY and CDR2 is FYNNEI.

V and J are TRBV5-1 and TRBJ2-4, with 10 bases identical to TRBD1. The DNA end is a closer match to TRBJ2-7, so the J assignment may be wrong. The CDR3 runs to 14 residues. Germline V gene data show CDR1 as SGHRS and CDR2 as YFSETQ. The CDR3 is CASSPGQGHYEQYF. CDR3 DNA sequence: TGCGCCAGCAGCCCGGGACAGGGGCACTACGAGCAGTACTTC.

The V gene is TRBV2, the J gene TRBJ1-5; D gene ambiguous. Deletions cut 1 base from V and 4 bases from J, with 5 bases between. The V gene's germline CDR1 is SNHLY and CDR2 FYNNEI. There are 13 residues in the CDR3. The CDR3 protein is CASSEGINQPQHF. CDR3 DNA: TGTGCCAGCAGTGAAGGTATTAATCAGCCCCAGCATTTT. Full variable domain (remainder filled in from reference TRBV2 and TRBJ1-5): EPEVTQTPSHQVTQMGQEVILRCVPISNHLYFYWYRQILGQKVEFLVSFYNNEISEKSEIFDDQFSVERPDGSNFTLKIRSTKLEDSAMYFCASSEGINQPQHFGDGTRLSIL.

Only a few counts were recorded for this clonotype. The rearrangement joins TRBV9 to TRBJ2-7; D unclear. Per germline, CDR1 SGDLS and CDR2 YYNGEE. The CDR3 has 14 residues. The V end was cut by 0 bases, the J end by 4 bases, with 11 bases between. The CDR3 bases are TGTGCCAGCAGCGTAGACCCCGGCGATTACGAGCAGTACTTC. Translating gives CASSVDPGDYEQYF. Full variable domain (missing parts from reference TRBV9 and TRBJ2-7): DSGVTQTPKHLITATGQRVTLRCSPRSGDLSVYWYQQSLDQGLQFLIQYYNGEERAKGNILERFSAQQFPDLHSELNLSSLELGDSALYFCASSVDPGDYEQYFGPGTRLTVT.

J is TRBJ2-7 and V is TRBV21-1; the tabulated D call, TRBD1, remains unverified against the DNA. TRBV21-1 is a pseudogene. CDR3 length equals 14 residues. Here the CDR3 DNA reads TGTGCCAGCAGCAAGGGGGGGCAGAGCTACGAGCAGTACTTC. It yields the protein CASSKGGQSYEQYF.

This clonotype was counted a few times. This chain connects TRBV9 to TRBJ2-7; either TRBD1 or TRBD2 may fit D (6 bases each). Between the trimmed V and J ends, which lost 5 bases and 3 bases, there was a span of 18 bases. CDR3 length equals 15 residues. Germline CDR1 SGDLS, CDR2 YYNGEE. CDR3 nucleotide sequence: TGTGCCAGCAGTGGAGGGGGACGGAACATCTACGAGCAGTACTTC. Encoded protein: CASSGGGRNIYEQYF.

This clonotype has just a few counts. This chain links TRBV20-1 with TRBJ2-1; D possibly corresponds to TRBD2 (7 bases). V dropped 7 bases and J dropped 0 bases, with 19 bases sitting between them. The CDR3 sequence is 16 residues long. Germline CDR1 and CDR2: DFQATT and SNEGSKA (reference sequence). CDR3 sequence (DNA): TGCAGTGTCTTTGGCGGGGGCCAGAGCTCCTACAATGAGCAGTTCTTC. Amino acid sequence: CSVFGGGQSSYNEQFF.

The rearrangement uses TRBV5-1 and TRBJ2-5; D uncertain. V lost 2 bases and J lost 0, with 14 bases in between. Per germline, CDR1 SGHRS and CDR2 YFSETQ. The CDR3 loop spans 16 amino acids. Here the CDR3 reads CASSLLGRGNQETQYF. The DNA of the CDR3 is TGCGCCAGCAGCTTATTAGGCCGCGGCAACCAAGAGACCCAGTACTTC. Filled out from reference TRBV5-1 and TRBJ2-5, the complete variable domain reads KAGVTQTPRYLIKTRGQQVTLSCSPISGHRSVSWYQQTPGQGLQFLFEYFSETQRNKGNFPGRFSGRQFSNSRSEMNVSTLELGDSALYLCASSLLGRGNQETQYFGPGTRLLVL.

This clonotype was found a few times. The chain joins TRBV27 to TRBJ2-5; the D gene is possibly TRBD1 (5 bases). Trimming stripped 5 bases from V and 2 bases from J, with 18 bases between. The CDR3 has 16 residues. Germline V lookup: CDR1 MNHEY, CDR2 SMNVEV (reference sequence). The CDR3 sequence: CASSHYPGHIQETQYF. CDR3 bases: TGTGCCAGCAGTCACTACCCCGGACATATACAAGAGACCCAGTACTTC.

The J gene is TRBJ1-4, the V gene TRBV20-1; 8 positions match TRBD1. CDR3 size: 18 residues. After removal of 3 bases from V and 12 bases from J, the junction contained 24 bases not matched to a gene. From germline, CDR1 is DFQATT and CDR2 SNEGSKA (reference sequence). The CDR3 is CSARKGDRLGAQAGELFF. CDR3 sequence (DNA): TGCAGTGCTAGGAAGGGGGACAGGTTAGGTGCGCAGGCCGGGGAACTGTTTTTT.